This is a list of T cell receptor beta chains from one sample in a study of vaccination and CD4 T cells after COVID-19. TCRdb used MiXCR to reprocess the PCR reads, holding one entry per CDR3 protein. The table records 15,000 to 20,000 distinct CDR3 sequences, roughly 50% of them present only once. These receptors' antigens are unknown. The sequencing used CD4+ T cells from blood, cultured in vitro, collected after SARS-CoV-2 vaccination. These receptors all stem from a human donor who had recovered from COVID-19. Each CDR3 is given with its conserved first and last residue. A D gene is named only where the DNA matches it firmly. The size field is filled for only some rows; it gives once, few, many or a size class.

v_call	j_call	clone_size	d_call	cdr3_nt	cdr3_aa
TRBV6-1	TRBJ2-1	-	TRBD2	TGTGCCAGCAGTGCTAGGGTTCGTGGGCTAGCGGGAGGGAGGAGCTCCTACAATGAGCAGTTCTTC	CASSARVRGLAGGRSSYNEQFF
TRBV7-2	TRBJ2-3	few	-	TGTGCCAGCAGCCGCGGGGTGAGCACAGATACGCAGTATTTT	CASSRGVSTDTQYF
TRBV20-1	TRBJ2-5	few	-	TGCAGTGCTACCCAAGGTGGGGAGACCCAGTACTTC	CSATQGGETQYF
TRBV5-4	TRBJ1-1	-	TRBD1	TGTGCCAGCAGCTGGGGGGACAGGGGGGATACTGAAGCTTTCTTT	CASSWGDRGDTEAFF
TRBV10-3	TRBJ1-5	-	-	TGTGCCATCAGCCAGGTACAGAATCAGCCCCAGCATTTT	CAISQVQNQPQHF
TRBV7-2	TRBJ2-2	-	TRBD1	TGTGCCAGCAGCTCAGGGACAGCTACCGGGGAGCTGTTTTTT	CASSSGTATGELFF
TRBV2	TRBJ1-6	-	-	TGTGCCAGCAGTCTCGGGACCTATAATTCACCCCTCCACTTT	CASSLGTYNSPLHF
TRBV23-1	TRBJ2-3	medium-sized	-	TGCGCCAGCAGTCATGGACGTTACACAGATACGCAGTATTTT	CASSHGRYTDTQYF
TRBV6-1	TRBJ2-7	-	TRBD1	TGTGCCAGCAGCAACCGGGACAGGGCCTACGAGCAGTACTTC	CASSNRDRAYEQYF
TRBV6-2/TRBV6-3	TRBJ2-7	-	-	TGTGCCAGCAGTTACTCGATCAGCCAGGCCGACTCCTACGAGCAGTACTTC	CASSYSISQADSYEQYF
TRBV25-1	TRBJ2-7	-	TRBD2	TGTGCCAGCAGTGAATCTAGCGGGGTTTTCTACGAGCAGTACTTC	CASSESSGVFYEQYF
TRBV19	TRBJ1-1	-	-	TGTGCCAGTAGTATCCATACTACGGGTCGCACTGAAGCTTTCTTT	CASSIHTTGRTEAFF
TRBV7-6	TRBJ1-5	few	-	TGTGCCAGCAGCTTAGTCGGCCAGACCCAGCATTTT	CASSLVGQTQHF
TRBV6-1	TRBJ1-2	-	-	TGTGCCAGCAGTACCACAAAAGACAATAACTATGGCTACACCTTC	CASSTTKDNNYGYTF
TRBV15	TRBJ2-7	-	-	TGTGCCACCAGCAGAGGACAGCTCTCCTACGAGCAGTACTTC	CATSRGQLSYEQYF
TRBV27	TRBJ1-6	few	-	TGTGCCAGCGCCTGGAAGCAGGGAGGAGAATCACCCCTCCACTTT	CASAWKQGGESPLHF
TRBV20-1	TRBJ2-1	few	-	TGCAGTGCTGAGGCCCCAAGTACGAATGAGCAGTTCTTC	CSAEAPSTNEQFF
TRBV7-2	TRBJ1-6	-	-	TGTGCCAGCAGCTTAGCGATCGTGAGCTCCTATAATTCACCCCTCCACTTT	CASSLAIVSSYNSPLHF
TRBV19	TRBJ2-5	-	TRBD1	TGTGCCAGTAGTCCACACGGGACAGGGGGAAGAGAGACCCAGTACTTC	CASSPHGTGGRETQYF
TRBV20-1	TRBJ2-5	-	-	TGCAGTGCTAGGCCGCAGGCCGAGACCCAGTACTTC	CSARPQAETQYF
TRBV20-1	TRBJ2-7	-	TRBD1	TGCAGTGCTATCGGACAGGGGGCTTTTTGGGAGCAGTACTTC	CSAIGQGAFWEQYF
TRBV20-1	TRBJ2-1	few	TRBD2	TGCAGTGCTAGCGGGCGGGGGAACAATGAGCAGTTCTTC	CSASGRGNNEQFF
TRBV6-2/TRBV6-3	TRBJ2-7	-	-	TGTGCCAGCACTCGAGGCGGTCCGTTAGACGAGCAGTACTTC	CASTRGGPLDEQYF
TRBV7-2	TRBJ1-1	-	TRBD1	TGTGCCAGCAGCCAAACCTCACAGGGGGAAGCTTTCTTT	CASSQTSQGEAFF
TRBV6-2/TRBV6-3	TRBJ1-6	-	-	TGTGCCAGCACCTTTCGGTCCGGGTCACCCCTCCACTTT	CASTFRSGSPLHF
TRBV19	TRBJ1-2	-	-	TGTGCCAGTAGTTCCACCGCGGGTGCTAACTATGGCTACACCTTC	CASSSTAGANYGYTF
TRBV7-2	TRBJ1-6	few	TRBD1	TGTGCCAGCAGTTCCGCCGGGACAGGGAAGAGTTCACCCCTCCACTTT	CASSSAGTGKSSPLHF
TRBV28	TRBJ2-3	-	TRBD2	TGTGCCAGCAGTTCAAACCTACTAGCGGGGGGTGCGGATACGCAGTATTTT	CASSSNLLAGGADTQYF
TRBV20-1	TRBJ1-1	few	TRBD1	TGCAGTGCCCAAAGGGAGGGGGCGAACACTGAAGCTTTCTTT	CSAQREGANTEAFF
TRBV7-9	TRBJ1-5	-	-	TGTGCCAGCGGGGGGGCCCGGATCGATCAGCCCCAGCATTTT	CASGGARIDQPQHF
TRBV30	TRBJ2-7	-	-	TGTGCCTGGAGTGTTACCTACGAGCAGTACTTC	CAWSVTYEQYF
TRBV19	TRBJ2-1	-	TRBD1	TGTGCCAGTAGTACATCGGGACAGGGTGACTATGAGCAGTTCTTC	CASSTSGQGDYEQFF
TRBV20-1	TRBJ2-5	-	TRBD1	TGCAGTGTTCCCAGGACAGGGAAAGAGACCCAGTACTTC	CSVPRTGKETQYF
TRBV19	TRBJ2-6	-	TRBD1	TGTGCCAGTAAGGACAGGGTTAACTCTGGGGCCAACGTCCTGACTTTC	CASKDRVNSGANVLTF
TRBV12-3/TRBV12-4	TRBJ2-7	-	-	TGTGCCAGCAGTTTTGGGACTCCTACCTCCTACGAGCAGTACTTC	CASSFGTPTSYEQYF
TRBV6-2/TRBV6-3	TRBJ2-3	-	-	TGTGCCAGCAGTTACGGGCAGGGCACAGATACGCAGTATTTT	CASSYGQGTDTQYF
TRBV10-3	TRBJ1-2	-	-	TGTGCCATCAGGAAGACCCTAAACCAGGACTATGGCTACACCTTC	CAIRKTLNQDYGYTF
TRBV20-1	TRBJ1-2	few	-	TGCAGTGCTAGAGATCGGGGTAACTATGGCTACACCTTC	CSARDRGNYGYTF
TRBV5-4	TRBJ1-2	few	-	TGTGCCAGCAGCTATGAGGTAGAGTATGGCTACACCTTC	CASSYEVEYGYTF
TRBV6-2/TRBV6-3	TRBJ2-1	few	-	TGTGCCAGCAGTTGGGGGGATCGGGGCGGATATGAGCAGTTCTTC	CASSWGDRGGYEQFF
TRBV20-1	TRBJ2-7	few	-	TGCAGTGCCCCCGAACGGCTTTCAGGGAGGTACGAGCAGTACTTC	CSAPERLSGRYEQYF
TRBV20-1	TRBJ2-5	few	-	TGCAGTGCTAGATACGGGGAAGAGACCCAGTACTTC	CSARYGEETQYF
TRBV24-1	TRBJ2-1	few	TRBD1	TGTGCCACCAGTGATCCCCGGGACAGGGGGCAGCAGTTCTTC	CATSDPRDRGQQFF
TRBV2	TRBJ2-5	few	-	TGTGCCAGCAGACCTACAGGGACCAAAGAGACCCAGTACTTC	CASRPTGTKETQYF
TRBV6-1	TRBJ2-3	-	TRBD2	TGTGCCAGCAGTGAACTAGCGGGCTTCACAGATACGCAGTATTTT	CASSELAGFTDTQYF
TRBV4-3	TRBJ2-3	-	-	TGCGCCAGCAGCCAAGATCCTGGCCGCGGGCGCACAGATACGCAGTATTTT	CASSQDPGRGRTDTQYF